This T cell receptor beta chain was sequenced during a study of long-term antiretroviral therapy in people with HIV. Running of the v3.0 immunoSEQ assay took place at survey level. Libraries were prepared by immunoSEQ multiplex PCR; TCRdb keeps only in-frame clonotypes and omits some of them. The repertoire includes under 20,000 clones, more than 80% of them detected once, and around 10% sits in the top ten. Germline assignment: CDR1 MDHEN and CDR2 SYDVKM. This CDR3 spans 15 amino acids. V lost 5 bases, J lost 3 bases, and 16 bases lay in between. The clonotype was recovered from a woman aged 40 to 50 with HIV. Sequenced material: unsorted PBMCs, taken 0.2 years after starting antiretroviral therapy. This rearrangement joins TRBV28 to TRBJ1-2; D is possibly TRBD1 (6 bases). CDR3 residues: CASSLLMGTYYGYTF. DNA for the CDR3: TGTGCCAGCAGTCTCCTGATGGGGACATACTATGGCTACACCTTC.